Below, 23 T cell receptor beta chains from the same sample are listed, as sequenced in a study of T-cell reconstitution after alpha-beta-depleted transplantation in children. The TCRbeta library was prepared with unique molecular identifiers. In TCRdb, the PCR reads were re-called with MiXCR into one record per CDR3 protein. The sample lists hundreds of thousands of distinct CDR3 sequences; 15% to 20% were seen once. Sequencing was performed on PBMCs, mostly from graft donor cells, taken 360 days after TCRalphabeta/CD19-depleted stem cell transplant. These receptor sequences come from a male patient aged 2 to 9 who had a stem cell transplant for acute lymphoblastic leukemia, so the T cells may come from the graft donor.

This clonotype was seen repeatedly, ten times or more. This chain joins TRBV12-3 or TRBV12-4 and TRBJ2-2, with TRBD1 matching 7 bases. V shed 6 bases and J 7 bases; nucleotides not matched to a gene: 11. The CDR3 sequence is 15 residues long. CDR3 DNA: TGTGCCAGCAGGTCAAGAACAGGGGTAGGCGGGGAGCTGTTTTTT. This gives the protein CASRSRTGVGGELFF.

This clonotype was detected a few times. The chain is built from TRBV5-1 and TRBJ2-1; 9 bases map to TRBD2. V shed 4 bases and J 6 bases; nucleotides not matched to a gene: 8. The CDR3 has 15 residues. From germline, CDR1 is SGHRS and CDR2 YFSETQ. CDR3 nucleotides: TGCGCCAGCAGCGGGTTAGCGGGAGACGGCAATGAGCAGTTCTTC. This sequence encodes CASSGLAGDGNEQFF.

The chain employs TRBV29-1 and TRBJ2-3; 7 bases are shared with TRBD1. The CDR3 length is 14 residues. CDR1 and CDR2 (germline): SQVTM, ANQGSEA. J was trimmed by 0 bases and V by 6 bases; bases with no gene match: 6. CDR3 loop: CSVTGVMSTDTQYF. Written as DNA, the CDR3 is TGCAGCGTAACAGGGGTGATGAGCACAGATACGCAGTATTTT.

The V call is TRBV20-1, the J call TRBJ2-7, with D possibly being TRBD2 (6 bases). Trimming left V 5 bases short and J 5 bases short, with 13 bases between. The V gene's germline CDR1 is DFQATT and CDR2 SNEGSKA (reference sequence). The CDR3 loop spans 12 amino acids. Here the CDR3 DNA reads TGCAGTGCTGCCGGGACTCATCACGAGCAGTACTTC. Residues: CSAAGTHHEQYF.

The V call is TRBV10-3, the J call TRBJ1-3; D possibly corresponds to TRBD1 (5 bases). The ends were cut back, 3 bases at V and 0 bases at J, with 15 bases in the middle. The CDR3 runs 17 residues. CDR1 ENHRY and CDR2 SYGVKD come from the germline V gene. In DNA, the CDR3 is TGTGCCATCAGTGAAAGAATGGGGCCTAGCTCTGGAAACACCATATATTTT. Protein sequence: CAISERMGPSSGNTIYF.

This clonotype has a handful of counts. The chain has TRBV7-9 and TRBJ2-4; D gene ambiguous. The V gene's germline CDR1 is SEHNR and CDR2 FQNEAQ (reference sequence). This CDR3 is built from 16 residues. V lost 5 bases to trimming and J lost 0 bases, with 14 bases between them. The CDR3 nucleotides read TGTGCCAGCAGCACCACAGTTGAACTAGCCAAAAACATTCAGTACTTC. It specifies CASSTTVELAKNIQYF.

This clonotype has a handful of counts. The chain has TRBV28 and TRBJ2-7; D is possibly TRBD2 (7 bases). Trimming shortened V by 2 bases and J by 6 bases, and 17 bases separated the two germline ends. Germline V gene lookup returns CDR1 MDHEN and CDR2 SYDVKM. The CDR3 is made up of 15 amino acids. The CDR3 region has the DNA TGTGCCAGCAGTTTACCGGGACATCCTAGCGGCGAGCAGTACTTC. Protein product: CASSLPGHPSGEQYF.

There are a few counts of this clonotype. V gene TRBV11-2 combines with J gene TRBJ2-5; tentative D call: TRBD1 (6 bases). The germline V and J ends were trimmed by 0 bases and 4 bases, with 12 bases remaining between them. Looked up from germline, CDR1 is SGHAT and CDR2 is FQNNGV. The CDR3 totals 15 residues. The chain's CDR3 is CASSLDSTGPETQYF. CDR3 in DNA: TGTGCCAGCAGCTTAGACTCTACAGGGCCAGAGACCCAGTACTTC.

This chain links TRBV28 with TRBJ2-7; 10 bases are shared with TRBD1. Per germline, CDR1 MDHEN and CDR2 SYDVKM. V gave up 8 bases and J gave up 3 bases; unmatched junction bases: 13. This CDR3 has 16 residues. The CDR3 here is CASGPPAGQGIYEQYF. The CDR3 DNA follows: TGTGCCAGCGGCCCCCCGGCGGGACAGGGGATCTACGAGCAGTACTTC.

The genes are TRBV5-6 and TRBJ2-6; 10 bases map to TRBD2. The trim removed 1 base at V and 0 bases at J, leaving 4 bases unmatched. The germline gives CDR1 SGHDT, CDR2 YYEEEE. This CDR3 has 18 amino acids. The CDR3 region has the DNA TGTGCCAGCAGCTTGCCGGGACTAGCGAGCTCTGGGGCCAACGTCCTGACTTTC. It encodes CASSLPGLASSGANVLTF.

This clonotype was seen a handful of times. CDR3 in amino acids: CASSLRRGNTDTQYF. CDR3 sequence (DNA): TGTGCCAGCAGTTTACGGCGGGGGAACACAGATACGCAGTATTTT. The chain combines TRBV28 with TRBJ2-3; TRBD2 agrees at 7 bases. Per the germline V gene, CDR1 is MDHEN and CDR2 is SYDVKM. The V gene end was trimmed by 2 bases and the J gene end by 2 bases; junction bases not matched to a gene: 4. CDR3 size: 15 residues.

The chain carries TRBV5-1 and TRBJ1-1, with 7 bases aligning to TRBD1. V trimming: 4 bases; J trimming: 4 bases; junction bases outside the gene matches: 4. This CDR3 spans 13 amino acids. Germline loops: CDR1 SGHRS, CDR2 YFSETQ. The CDR3 region is CASSPRGGTEAFF. The CDR3 coding sequence is TGCGCCAGCAGCCCCAGGGGGGGCACTGAAGCTTTCTTT.

This clonotype was counted a few times. The rearrangement joins TRBV7-2 to TRBJ2-7; 11 nucleotides align to TRBD2. This CDR3 region has 15 residues. V was pared by 2 bases and J by 2 bases, with 2 bases of the junction left unmatched. The germline CDR1 and CDR2 sequences are SGHTA and FQGNSA. As DNA, the CDR3 is TGTGCCAGCAGCTTACGACTAGCGGGGACCTACGAGCAGTACTTC. Encoded protein: CASSLRLAGTYEQYF.

At least ten counts were recorded for this clonotype. The genes are TRBV10-3 and TRBJ1-6; D unresolved. This CDR3 is 14 amino acids long. The germline V gene has CDR1 ENHRY and CDR2 SYGVKD. Trimming stripped 4 bases from V and 8 bases from J, with 12 bases between. For the CDR3, the DNA is TGTGCCATCAGTGTTTCCGGAGAAGATTCACCCCTCCACTTT. It yields the protein CAISVSGEDSPLHF.

The chain recombines TRBV20-1 with TRBJ1-2, with D possibly matching TRBD1 (5 bases). V lost 3 bases and J 7 bases, leaving 12 bases between the germline ends. Germline V CDR1 and CDR2: DFQATT, SNEGSKA (reference sequence). This CDR3 has 12 residues. The CDR3 sequence: CSARSQGGGYTF. The CDR3 bases are TGCAGTGCTAGGTCCCAGGGAGGTGGCTACACCTTC.

This clonotype was observed many times. The chain has TRBV29-1 and TRBJ1-2, with D perhaps TRBD1 (5 bases). Per the germline V gene, CDR1 is SQVTM and CDR2 is ANQGSEA. The CDR3 runs to 13 residues. V was pared by 3 bases and J by 4 bases, with 12 bases between. The chain's CDR3 is CSVDRDGTYGYTF. In DNA, the CDR3 is TGCAGCGTTGACCGGGACGGAACCTATGGCTACACCTTC.

The rearrangement links TRBV7-2 to TRBJ2-7; TRBD2 agrees at 8 bases. Germline lookup yields CDR1 SGHTA and CDR2 FQGNSA. The CDR3 contains 17 residues. V dropped 1 base and J dropped 0; count of bases not matched to a gene: 8. CDR3: CASSLVRTSLGSYEQYF. The CDR3 nucleotides read TGTGCCAGCAGCTTAGTTAGGACTAGCTTGGGCTCCTACGAGCAGTACTTC.

The chain employs TRBV15 and TRBJ2-5, with D uncertain. This CDR3 is built from 13 residues. The germline V gene encodes CDR1 LNHNV and CDR2 YYDKDF (reference sequence). The V end was cut by 5 bases, the J end by 4 bases, with 11 bases between. This chain's CDR3 is CATSPRLGETQYF. In DNA form, the CDR3 reads TGTGCCACCAGCCCCCGACTGGGAGAGACCCAGTACTTC.

The genes are TRBV20-1 and TRBJ2-1, with 11 bases that match TRBD2. The germline V gene has CDR1 DFQATT and CDR2 SNEGSKA (reference sequence). The CDR3 has 15 amino acids. The V segment lost 1 base and the J segment 4 bases; nucleotides outside the gene matches: 3. In DNA, the CDR3 is TGCAGTGCTAGAGTTGGGACTAGCGGATACAATGAGCAGTTCTTC. It codes for CSARVGTSGYNEQFF.

This clonotype was observed at least ten times. The chain is built from TRBV7-8 and TRBJ2-3; 12 nucleotides line up with TRBD2. Germline V gene lookup returns CDR1 SGHVS and CDR2 FQNEAQ. CDR3 length equals 17 residues. With V trimmed by 2 bases and J by 2 bases, 5 bases remained unmatched. DNA for the CDR3: TGTGCCAGCAGCTTACCCCCTAGCGGGAGGGCCACAGATACGCAGTATTTT. Translating it yields CASSLPPSGRATDTQYF.

This clonotype was counted between two and nine times. The chain employs TRBV28 and TRBJ2-1; 12 bases match TRBD2. Trimming at V came to 0 bases and at J to 4 bases, leaving 4 bases not matched to a gene. The CDR3 is 17 amino acids. Germline V gives CDR1 MDHEN, CDR2 SYDVKM. DNA for the CDR3: TGTGCCAGCAGTTTATGGACTAGCGGGAGAGATTACAATGAGCAGTTCTTC. It yields the protein CASSLWTSGRDYNEQFF.

This clonotype was seen more than once but under ten times. The rearrangement joins TRBV20-1 to TRBJ2-1; 11 bases fit TRBD1. Germline assignment: CDR1 DFQATT and CDR2 SNEGSKA (reference sequence). This CDR3 comprises 14 residues. The V and J ends lost 6 bases and 4 bases, in that order; junction bases with no gene match: 5. DNA for the CDR3: TGCAGTGCGCCAAGGGACAGGGGGTACAATGAGCAGTTCTTC. The encoded protein is CSAPRDRGYNEQFF.

This clonotype was detected a few times. The chain links TRBV11-2 to TRBJ2-6; 7 bases are shared with TRBD1. CDR1 and CDR2 (germline): SGHAT, FQNNGV. The CDR3 covers 17 residues. Losses at the gene ends were 2 bases for V and 1 base for J; bases not matched to a gene: 5. CDR3 in amino acids: CASSLRGQTSGANVLTF. The CDR3 coding sequence is TGTGCCAGCAGCTTACGGGGACAGACATCTGGGGCCAACGTCCTGACTTTC.